What follows is one TCR beta chain and its context. The data originate from a study of CDR3 diversity in severe acne. One entry per CDR3 protein, called by TCRdb with MiXCR from the PCR reads. The table lists over 85,000 distinct CDR3 sequences, around 56% of them singletons. The germline CDR1 and CDR2 sequences are ENHRY and SYGVKD. V was trimmed by 0 bases and J by 0 bases, leaving 9 bases between them. The CDR3 sequence is 16 residues long. Sequencing used blood. This TCR was sampled from a male donor with acne. The genes are TRBV10-3 and TRBJ1-5, with D unresolved. CDR3 sequence: CAISESGWNSNQPQHF. The CDR3 region has the DNA TGTGCCATCAGTGAGTCGGGCTGGAATAGCAATCAGCCCCAGCATTTT.